The entry below describes one TCR beta chain. It lacks a known antigen. Base-call qualities are not available, and no considerably larger clone is one nucleotide away. The data derive from a study of neoadjuvant nivolumab and ipilimumab in lung cancer (TCRdb year 2020). The study in broad terms: Nivolumab was given at 3 mg/kg intravenously on days 1, 15 and 29, and the combination arm added ipilimumab 1 mg/kg on day 1 only. The primary endpoint of the trial was the rate of major pathologic response (MPR) in the intention-to-treat population of each study arm. In the trial, around 43 patients with operable NSCLC were treated, of whom approximately 23 were randomized to nivolumab monotherapy and around 21 to nivolumab plus ipilimumab. The study compared TCR repertoires in pretherapy (baseline) peripheral blood with TCR repertoires in tumors resected at surgery after neoadjuvant immune checkpoint blockade. Matched pretherapy and resected tumor pairs were analyzed for seven patients: four treated with nivolumab and three with nivolumab plus ipilimumab.

The germline V gene (reference sequence) supplies CDR1 SEHNR and CDR2 FQNEAQ. The junction carries 14 bases between V and J, which are trimmed by 2 bases and 4 bases respectively. The CDR3 runs 15 residues from the cysteine to the phenylalanine. Just the 45-base CDR3 DNA is kept, in frame starting at base 1. Overall study results and their limits: From pretherapy to surgery, increases in tumor T-cell richness and clonality were observed in three of three dual-therapy tumors but in only two of four nivolumab-treated tumors. Pretherapy blood TCR richness correlated positively with richness in tumors resected after neoadjuvant therapy (Spearman R ≈ 0.86). TCR richness and clonality were greater in resected tumors than in tumor-adjacent uninvolved lung, and increases were seen in more dual-therapy-treated tumors. A small number of samples was subjected to TCR sequencing. There was no significant correlation between TCR clonality and pathologic tumor regression, and just a single major-pathologic-response sample was available for the clonality-regression analysis.

To prepare the library, the immunoSEQ multiplex PCR assay was applied. For the original study's pipeline: Repertoires were summarized by richness and clonality, and significantly expanded and contracted clones were identified between pre- and post-therapy samples. In TCRdb, the immuneACCESS table is reduced to in-frame sequences with V and J assigned. These tables do not hold every clone; where another copy was compared, an unresolved V gene accounts for under half, and the others remain unexplained. That table is the source of V, J and clone size, and D and trimming were worked out from the DNA. This sample comprises tens of thousands of clones, roughly 80% of them detected only once. The top ten constitute about 6.5% of the sample. The time point label, as the study defines it: pretherapy, before neoadjuvant immune checkpoint inhibitors. The samples were obtained from NEOSTAR, a phase 2 randomized trial that tested neoadjuvant nivolumab or nivolumab plus ipilimumab, followed by surgery, in operable NSCLC.

This TCR derives from an adult with non-small cell lung cancer. This sample comprised peripheral blood, obtained before neoadjuvant nivolumab, alone or with ipilimumab. This sequence uses TRBV7-9 and TRBJ2-5, with the D gene not confidently named. The nucleotide sequence is TGTGCCAGCAGCTTAAACCCAGGTGGTGGAGAGACCCAGTACTTC. The encoded protein is CASSLNPGGGETQYF.